A single sample is the source of the 24 T cell receptor beta chains below, sequenced in a study of T cell responses to AZD1222 COVID-19 vaccine. The assay was immunoSEQ multiplex PCR, and TCRdb's table has in-frame clones only and misses some. The sample has around 65,000 clones, about four fifths seen once. The sample here was peripheral blood, taken 28 days after the second AZD1222 dose. These receptor sequences come from an adult who received the AZD1222 COVID-19 vaccine.

This clone was counted at least ten times. The chain couples TRBV9 to TRBJ1-2; D possibly corresponds to TRBD1 (6 bases). V shed 3 bases and J shed 5 bases, with 20 bases lying between them. Per the germline V gene, CDR1 is SGDLS and CDR2 is YYNGEE. The CDR3 loop spans 16 amino acids. CDR3 DNA sequence: TGTGCCAGCAGCGCGAGGGGACATCCGCTTCCGTATGGCTACACCTTC. This gives the protein CASSARGHPLPYGYTF.

V usage is TRBV30 and J usage is TRBJ1-2; D is undetermined. The germline V and J ends were trimmed by 4 bases and 0 bases, with 12 bases remaining between them. The CDR3 runs 14 residues. Germline V CDR1 and CDR2: GTSNPN, SVGIG (reference sequence). CDR3 region: CAWTRTATNYGYTF. In DNA, the CDR3 is TGTGCCTGGACTAGGACGGCCACTAACTATGGCTACACCTTC.

The V gene is TRBV5-1, the J gene TRBJ2-5; 7 bases are a match to TRBD2. The length of the CDR3 is 14 residues. Germline V gives CDR1 SGHRS, CDR2 YFSETQ. Trimming took 4 bases from V and 1 from J; bases not matched to a gene: 4. The CDR3 DNA is TGCGCCAGCAGCCCCAGACTAGCCCAAGAGACCCAGTACTTC. Encoded protein: CASSPRLAQETQYF.

J is TRBJ1-4 and V is TRBV19; weak D call: TRBD1 (5 bases). Per germline, CDR1 LNHDA and CDR2 SQIVND (reference sequence). This CDR3 has 13 residues. V was pared by 3 bases and J by 7 bases, with 9 bases between. This chain's CDR3 is CASSMDTGEKLFF. CDR3 DNA: TGTGCCAGTAGTATGGACACCGGTGAAAAACTGTTTTTT.

This chain joins TRBV7-3 and TRBJ1-1, with D hard to call. V was cut by 7 bases and J by 1 base, with 13 bases left in between. This CDR3 spans 14 amino acids. In germline, CDR1 is SGHTA, CDR2 FQGTGA. CDR3 sequence: CASTPGHRNTEAFF. The CDR3 DNA sequence: TGTGCCAGCACCCCCGGGCACCGGAACACTGAAGCTTTCTTT.

The rearrangement uses TRBV3-1 (or the pseudogene TRBV3-2) and TRBJ1-6, with 9 positions matching TRBD1. The V gene end was trimmed by 4 bases and the J gene end by 10 bases; junction bases not matched to a gene: 2. The CDR3 consists of 13 residues. CDR1 is LGHDT and CDR2 is YNNKEL in the germline V gene (reference sequence). The CDR3 protein is CASSRQGESPLHF. The CDR3 region has the DNA TGTGCCAGCAGCCGACAGGGGGAATCACCCCTCCACTTT.

The CDR3 is CSVQRGGTGELFF. The CDR3 DNA sequence: TGCAGCGTTCAAAGGGGCGGCACCGGGGAGCTGTTTTTT. The genes are TRBV29-1 and TRBJ2-2; D is perhaps TRBD1 (5 bases). The CDR3 runs to 13 residues. The V and J ends lost 5 bases and 4 bases respectively, with 11 bases between them. The germline CDR1 and CDR2 sequences are SQVTM and ANQGSEA.

The rearrangement uses TRBV12-5 and TRBJ2-3; 10 bases fit TRBD2. The CDR3 is made up of 14 amino acids. The J segment lost 6 bases and the V segment lost 7 bases, leaving 7 bases of the junction unmatched. Germline CDR1 reads LGHNT; CDR2 reads FRNRAP. CDR3 loop: CASAGLAVGDTQYF. The CDR3 nucleotides read TGTGCTAGTGCCGGACTAGCGGTTGGGGATACGCAGTATTTT.

The chain combines TRBV3-1 (or the pseudogene TRBV3-2) with TRBJ1-1; D is undetermined. The germline CDR1 and CDR2 sequences are LGHDT and YNNKEL (reference sequence). The CDR3 has 14 amino acids. V was trimmed by 1 base and J by 6 bases, leaving 12 bases between them. This chain's CDR3 is CASSQGAGIAEAFF. CDR3 sequence (DNA): TGTGCCAGCAGCCAAGGAGCGGGGATCGCTGAAGCTTTCTTT.

The rearrangement links TRBV11-2 to TRBJ1-3; D not resolved. Germline lookup yields CDR1 SGHAT and CDR2 FQNNGV. The CDR3 is 15 amino acids. V gave up 5 bases and J gave up 0 bases, with 11 bases separating them. CDR3 coding DNA: TGTGCCAGCAGCCCCTCTCGAGGCTCTGGAAACACCATATATTTT. This translates into CASSPSRGSGNTIYF.

The chain combines TRBV3-1 (or the pseudogene TRBV3-2) with TRBJ2-2, with TRBD2 as a possible D gene (5 bases). The CDR3 spans 14 residues. The V gene lost 6 bases and the J gene lost 5 bases, with 13 bases spanning the gap. CDR1 LGHDT and CDR2 YNNKEL come from the germline V gene (reference sequence). The CDR3 coding sequence is TGTGCCAGCAGACCTAGAACGGGAACCGGGGAGCTGTTTTTT. Translating it yields CASRPRTGTGELFF.

The chain recombines TRBV7-2 with TRBJ2-7; TRBD2 aligns across 7 bases. CDR1 SGHTA and CDR2 FQGNSA come from the germline V gene. CDR3 length: 15 residues. V trimming: 1 base; J trimming: 0 bases; junction bases outside the gene matches: 3. The CDR3 DNA reads as TGTGCCAGCAGCTTAGTTGGCGGGAGCTCCTACGAGCAGTACTTC. Translation: CASSLVGGSSYEQYF. Supplemented by reference TRBV7-2 and TRBJ2-7, the full variable domain reads GAGVSQSPSNKVTEKGKDVELRCDPISGHTALYWYRQSLGQGLEFLIYFQGNSAPDKSGLPSDRFSAERTGGSVSTLTIQRTQQEDSAVYLCASSLVGGSSYEQYFGPGTRLTVT.

This clone was picked up a small number of times. V usage is TRBV19 and J usage is TRBJ2-2; possibly TRBD2 for D (5 bases). The CDR3 covers 15 residues. Trimming cost V 1 base and J 0 bases, with 6 bases left between them. CDR1 LNHDA and CDR2 SQIVND come from the germline V gene (reference sequence). CDR3 loop: CASSIGGTNTGELFF. In DNA, the CDR3 is TGTGCCAGTAGTATAGGAGGGACGAACACCGGGGAGCTGTTTTTT.

The chain carries TRBV19 and TRBJ2-1; 10 positions match TRBD2. Trimming removed 3 bases from V and 3 bases from J; junction bases left unmatched: 2. CDR1 and CDR2 (germline): LNHDA, SQIVND (reference sequence). CDR3 length equals 15 residues. CDR3 nucleotides: TGTGCCAGTAGTATGAGCGGGAGGGTCTACAATGAGCAGTTCTTC. This translates into CASSMSGRVYNEQFF.

In DNA form, the CDR3 reads TGCAGCGTACACCGCGGGGGACAGAACTATGGCTACACCTTC. Residues: CSVHRGGQNYGYTF. The genes are TRBV29-1 and TRBJ1-2; TRBD1 aligns across 7 bases. This CDR3 is 14 amino acids long. V shed 6 bases and J 2 bases; nucleotides not matched to a gene: 9. Germline V gives CDR1 SQVTM, CDR2 ANQGSEA.

Written as DNA, the CDR3 is TGCGCCAGCAGCCAAGGGTTGCTAGCTGGTCCCTACAATGAGCAGTTCTTC. Translated, it gives CASSQGLLAGPYNEQFF. The chain carries TRBV4-1 and TRBJ2-1; D is possibly TRBD2 (5 bases). Trimming left V 1 base short and J 2 bases short, with 15 bases between. This CDR3 is 17 amino acids long. Germline V gene sequence: CDR1 MGHRA, CDR2 YSYEKL.

The rearrangement uses TRBV28 and TRBJ2-2, with TRBD1 matching over 9 bases. The ends lost 2 bases at V and 7 bases at J; junction bases unmatched: 5. This CDR3 has 15 residues. Germline V gene data show CDR1 as MDHEN and CDR2 as SYDVKM. The CDR3 bases are TGTGCCAGCAGTTTACCGGGACAGGGCCTCGGGGAGCTGTTTTTT. It translates to CASSLPGQGLGELFF. Complete variable domain (other parts from reference TRBV28 and TRBJ2-2): DVKVTQSSRYLVKRTGEKVFLECVQDMDHENMFWYRQDPGLGLRLIYFSYDVKMKEKGDIPEGYSVSREKKERFSLILESASTNQTSMYLCASSLPGQGLGELFFGEGSRLTVL.

The J gene is TRBJ2-7, the V gene TRBV2; no reliable D call. CDR3 length: 15 amino acids. Looked up from germline, CDR1 is SNHLY and CDR2 is FYNNEI. With 5 bases removed from V and 6 bases from J, the gap between germline ends came to 20 bases. The CDR3 protein is CASSFFNSRMPEQYF. In DNA, the CDR3 is TGTGCCAGCAGTTTCTTTAATTCACGCATGCCCGAGCAGTACTTC.

The chain recombines TRBV21-1 with TRBJ2-2; TRBD1 is taken as the D call from the table, unchecked against the DNA. TRBV21-1 is labeled a pseudogene. The CDR3 has 16 amino acids. Here the CDR3 DNA reads TGTGCCAGCAGCGCGGTTCAGGGGGCGAACACCGGGGAGCTGTTTTTT. It is translated as CASSAVQGANTGELFF.

As regards this clone: The junction does not match germline at one end; this may be a read error. The chain couples TRBV12-5 to TRBJ2-1, with 8 nucleotides matching TRBD1. Germline-derived CDR1 and CDR2 are LGHNT and FRNRAP. There are 16 residues in the CDR3. CDR3 coding DNA: TGTGCTAGTGGTCCCGAGGGACAGGCGACCTACAGTGAGCAGTTCTTC. Protein product: CASGPEGQATYSEQFF.

The chain joins TRBV19 to TRBJ2-1; 8 nucleotides line up with TRBD2. This CDR3 has 13 amino acids. Germline CDR1 and CDR2: LNHDA and SQIVND (reference sequence). The ends lost 6 bases at V and 6 bases at J; junction bases unmatched: 4. The CDR3 nucleotides read TGTGCCAGTAGGGGACTAGTCACCAATGAGCAGTTCTTC. This translates into CASRGLVTNEQFF.

The rearrangement links TRBV19 to TRBJ2-1; 9 positions agree with TRBD2. CDR1 and CDR2 from the germline V gene are LNHDA and SQIVND (reference sequence). The CDR3 runs to 14 residues. After removal of 9 bases from V and 10 bases from J, the junction contained 13 bases not matched to a gene. Here the CDR3 DNA reads TGTGCCAGCCTTAGTGCGGGAGGGAGGAGGGAGCAGTTCTTC. The encoded protein is CASLSAGGRREQFF.

This clone was seen only a few times. The V gene is TRBV7-2, the J gene TRBJ1-1, with TRBD1 matching over 7 bases. This CDR3 comprises 13 residues. Germline CDR1 and CDR2: SGHTA and FQGNSA. V was pared by 6 bases and J by 4 bases, with 5 bases of the junction left unmatched. Here the CDR3 reads CASRRTGVTEAFF. DNA of the CDR3: TGTGCCAGCAGGCGTACAGGGGTCACTGAAGCTTTCTTT.

This clone appeared a single time. The chain combines TRBV5-6 with TRBJ1-2; 7 positions agree with TRBD1. The CDR3 extends over 14 amino acids. Germline loops: CDR1 SGHDT, CDR2 YYEEEE. The ends lost 3 bases at V and 11 bases at J; junction bases unmatched: 13. CDR3 coding DNA: TGTGCCAGCAGCTACCCTCGGGACAGCATACGGTACACCTTC. Its translation is CASSYPRDSIRYTF.